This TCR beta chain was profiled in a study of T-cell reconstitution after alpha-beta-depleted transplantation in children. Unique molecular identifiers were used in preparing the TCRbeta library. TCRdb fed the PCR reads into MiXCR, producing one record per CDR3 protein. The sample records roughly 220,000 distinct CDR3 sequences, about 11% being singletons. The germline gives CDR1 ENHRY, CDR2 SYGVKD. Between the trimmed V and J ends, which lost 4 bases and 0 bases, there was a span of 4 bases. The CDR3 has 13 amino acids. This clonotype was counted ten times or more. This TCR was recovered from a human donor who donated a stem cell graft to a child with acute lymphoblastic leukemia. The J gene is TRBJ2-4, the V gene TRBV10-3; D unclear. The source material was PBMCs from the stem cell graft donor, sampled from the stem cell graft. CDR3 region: CAISALAKNIQYF. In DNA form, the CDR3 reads TGTGCCATCAGTGCGTTAGCCAAAAACATTCAGTACTTC.